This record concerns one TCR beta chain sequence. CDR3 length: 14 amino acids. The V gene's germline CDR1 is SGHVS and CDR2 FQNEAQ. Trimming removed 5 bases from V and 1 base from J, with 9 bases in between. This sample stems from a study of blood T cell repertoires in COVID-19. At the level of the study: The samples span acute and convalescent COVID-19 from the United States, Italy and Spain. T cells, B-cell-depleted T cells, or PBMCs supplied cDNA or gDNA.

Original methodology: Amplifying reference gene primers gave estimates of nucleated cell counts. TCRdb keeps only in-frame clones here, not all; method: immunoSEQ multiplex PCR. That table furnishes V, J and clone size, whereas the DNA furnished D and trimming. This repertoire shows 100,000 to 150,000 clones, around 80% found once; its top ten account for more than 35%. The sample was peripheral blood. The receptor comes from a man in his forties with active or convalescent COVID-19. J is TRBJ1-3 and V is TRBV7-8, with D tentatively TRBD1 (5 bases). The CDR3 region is CASSLTGSGNTIYF. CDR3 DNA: TGTGCCAGCAGCCTTACAGGTTCTGGAAACACCATATATTTT. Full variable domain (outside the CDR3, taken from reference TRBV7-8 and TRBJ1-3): GAGVSQSPRYKVAKRGQDVALRCDPISGHVSLFWYQQALGQGPEFLTYFQNEAQLDKSGLPSDRFFAERPEGSVSTLKIQRTQQEDSAVYLCASSLTGSGNTIYFGEGSWLTVV.